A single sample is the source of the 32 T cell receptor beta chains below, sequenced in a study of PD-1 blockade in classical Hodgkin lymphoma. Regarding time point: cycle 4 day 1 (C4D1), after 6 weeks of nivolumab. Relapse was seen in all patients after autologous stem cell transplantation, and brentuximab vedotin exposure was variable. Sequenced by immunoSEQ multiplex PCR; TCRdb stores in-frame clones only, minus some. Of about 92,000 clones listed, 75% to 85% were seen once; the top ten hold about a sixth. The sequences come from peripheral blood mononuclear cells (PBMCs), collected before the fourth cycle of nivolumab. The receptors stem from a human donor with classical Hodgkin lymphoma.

The CDR3 sequence is CASRLLAASTDTQYF. CDR3 nucleotides: TGTGCCAGCAGACTACTAGCGGCCAGCACAGATACGCAGTATTTT. The chain recombines TRBV6-5 with TRBJ2-3; 8 bases agree with TRBD2. V was pared by 6 bases and J by 0 bases, with 5 bases of the junction left unmatched. CDR3 size: 15 residues. Germline V gene sequence: CDR1 MNHEY, CDR2 SVGAGI.

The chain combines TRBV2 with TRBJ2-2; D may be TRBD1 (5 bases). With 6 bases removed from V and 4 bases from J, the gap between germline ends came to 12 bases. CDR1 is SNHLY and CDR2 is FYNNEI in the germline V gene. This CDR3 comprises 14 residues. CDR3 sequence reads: CASRVQVSTGELFF. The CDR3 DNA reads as TGTGCCAGCAGGGTACAGGTTAGCACCGGGGAGCTGTTTTTT. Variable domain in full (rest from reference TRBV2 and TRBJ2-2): EPEVTQTPSHQVTQMGQEVILRCVPISNHLYFYWYRQILGQKVEFLVSFYNNEISEKSEIFDDQFSVERPDGSNFTLKIRSTKLEDSAMYFCASRVQVSTGELFFGEGSRLTVL.

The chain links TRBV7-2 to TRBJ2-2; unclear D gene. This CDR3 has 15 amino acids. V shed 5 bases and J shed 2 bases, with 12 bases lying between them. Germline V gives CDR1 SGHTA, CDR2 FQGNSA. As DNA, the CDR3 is TGTGCCAGCAGCCCGAGATGGACCAACACCGGGGAGCTGTTTTTT. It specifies CASSPRWTNTGELFF.

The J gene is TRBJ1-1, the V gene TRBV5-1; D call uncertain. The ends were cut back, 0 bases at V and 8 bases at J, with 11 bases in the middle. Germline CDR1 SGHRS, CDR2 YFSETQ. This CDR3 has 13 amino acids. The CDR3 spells CASSLAAGLEAFF. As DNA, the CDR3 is TGCGCCAGCAGCTTGGCGGCAGGCCTAGAAGCTTTCTTT.

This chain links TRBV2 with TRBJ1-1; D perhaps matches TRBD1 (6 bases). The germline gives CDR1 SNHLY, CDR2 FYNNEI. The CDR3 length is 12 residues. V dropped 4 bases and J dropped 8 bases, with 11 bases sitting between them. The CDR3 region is CASSGTAWEAFF. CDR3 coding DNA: TGTGCCAGCAGTGGGACAGCATGGGAAGCTTTCTTT. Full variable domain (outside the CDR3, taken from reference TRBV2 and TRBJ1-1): EPEVTQTPSHQVTQMGQEVILRCVPISNHLYFYWYRQILGQKVEFLVSFYNNEISEKSEIFDDQFSVERPDGSNFTLKIRSTKLEDSAMYFCASSGTAWEAFFGQGTRLTVV.

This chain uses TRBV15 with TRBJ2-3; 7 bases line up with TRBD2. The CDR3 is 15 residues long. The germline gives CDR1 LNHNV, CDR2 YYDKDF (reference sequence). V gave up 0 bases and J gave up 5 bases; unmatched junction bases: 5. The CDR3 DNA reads TGTGCCACCAGCAGAGAAGGACTAGTAATAGATACGCAGTATTTT. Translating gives CATSREGLVIDTQYF.

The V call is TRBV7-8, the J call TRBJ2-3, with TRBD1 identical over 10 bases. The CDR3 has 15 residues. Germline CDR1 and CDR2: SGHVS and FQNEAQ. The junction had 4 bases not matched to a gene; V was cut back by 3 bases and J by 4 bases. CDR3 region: CASSFVGQGADTQYF. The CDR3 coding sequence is TGTGCCAGCAGCTTCGTCGGACAGGGGGCAGATACGCAGTATTTT.

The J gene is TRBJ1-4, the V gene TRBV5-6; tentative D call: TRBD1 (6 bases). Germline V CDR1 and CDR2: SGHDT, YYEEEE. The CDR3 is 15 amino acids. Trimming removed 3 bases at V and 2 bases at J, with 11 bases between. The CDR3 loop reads CASSWRGATNEKLFF. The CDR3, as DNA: TGTGCCAGCAGCTGGAGGGGGGCGACTAATGAAAAACTGTTTTTT.

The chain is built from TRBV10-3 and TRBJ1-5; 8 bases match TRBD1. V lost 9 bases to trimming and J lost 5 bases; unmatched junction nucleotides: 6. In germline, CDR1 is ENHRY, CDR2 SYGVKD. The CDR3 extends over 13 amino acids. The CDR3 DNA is TGTGCCATTACGACGGACAGGGATCAGCCCCAGCATTTT. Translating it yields CAITTDRDQPQHF.

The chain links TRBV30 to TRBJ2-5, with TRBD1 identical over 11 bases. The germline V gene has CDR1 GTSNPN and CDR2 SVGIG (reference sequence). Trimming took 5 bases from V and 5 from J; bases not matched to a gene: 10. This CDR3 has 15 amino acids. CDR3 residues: CAWGTGGRGWETQYF. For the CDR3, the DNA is TGTGCCTGGGGGACAGGGGGGAGGGGATGGGAGACCCAGTACTTC.

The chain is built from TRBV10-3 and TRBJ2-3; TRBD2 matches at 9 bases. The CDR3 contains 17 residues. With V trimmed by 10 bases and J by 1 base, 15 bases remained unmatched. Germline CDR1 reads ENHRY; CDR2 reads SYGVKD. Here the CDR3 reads CATGGGSGRPGTDTQYF. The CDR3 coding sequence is TGTGCCACCGGCGGGGGTAGCGGGAGACCCGGCACAGATACGCAGTATTTT.

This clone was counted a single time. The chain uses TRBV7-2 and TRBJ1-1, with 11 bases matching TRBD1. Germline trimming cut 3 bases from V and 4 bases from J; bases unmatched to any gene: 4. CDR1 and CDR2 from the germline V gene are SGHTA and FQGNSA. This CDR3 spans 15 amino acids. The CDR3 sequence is CASSFGGTGGTEAFF. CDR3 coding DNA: TGTGCCAGCAGCTTCGGAGGGACAGGGGGCACTGAAGCTTTCTTT. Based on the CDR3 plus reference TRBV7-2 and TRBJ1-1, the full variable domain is GAGVSQSPSNKVTEKGKDVELRCDPISGHTALYWYRQSLGQGLEFLIYFQGNSAPDKSGLPSDRFSAERTGGSVSTLTIQRTQQEDSAVYLCASSFGGTGGTEAFFGQGTRLTVV.

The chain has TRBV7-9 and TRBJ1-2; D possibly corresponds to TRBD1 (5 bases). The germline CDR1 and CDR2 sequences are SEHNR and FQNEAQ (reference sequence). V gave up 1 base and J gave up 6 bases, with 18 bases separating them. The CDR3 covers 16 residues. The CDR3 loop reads CASSLGRGLQANGYTF. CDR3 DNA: TGTGCCAGCAGCTTAGGAAGGGGCCTTCAGGCAAATGGCTACACCTTC.

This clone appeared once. CDR3 sequence reads: CATTVGLITDTQYF. The CDR3 DNA reads as TGTGCCACGACGGTCGGACTGATCACAGATACGCAGTATTTT. The chain is built from TRBV10-3 and TRBJ2-3; D might be TRBD2 (5 bases). Germline V gene data show CDR1 as ENHRY and CDR2 as SYGVKD. V was pared by 10 bases and J by 2 bases, with 16 bases between. This CDR3 comprises 14 residues.

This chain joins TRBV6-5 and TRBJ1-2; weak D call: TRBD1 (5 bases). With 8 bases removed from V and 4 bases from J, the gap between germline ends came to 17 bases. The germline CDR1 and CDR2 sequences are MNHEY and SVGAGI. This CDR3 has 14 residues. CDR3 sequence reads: CASGGLSGPYGYTF. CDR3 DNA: TGTGCCAGCGGGGGACTGTCGGGGCCCTATGGCTACACCTTC.

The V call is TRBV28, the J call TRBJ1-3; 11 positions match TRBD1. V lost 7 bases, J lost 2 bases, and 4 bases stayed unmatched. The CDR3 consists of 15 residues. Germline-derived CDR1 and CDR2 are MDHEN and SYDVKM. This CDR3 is CASIGQGATGNTIYF. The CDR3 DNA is TGTGCCAGCATCGGACAGGGGGCTACTGGAAACACCATATATTTT.

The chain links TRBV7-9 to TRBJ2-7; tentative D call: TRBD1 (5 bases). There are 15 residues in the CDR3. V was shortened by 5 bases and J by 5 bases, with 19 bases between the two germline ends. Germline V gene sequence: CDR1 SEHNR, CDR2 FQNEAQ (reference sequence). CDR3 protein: CASSARRLGPHEQYF. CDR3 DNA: TGTGCCAGCAGCGCTCGCCGTTTGGGGCCCCACGAGCAGTACTTC.

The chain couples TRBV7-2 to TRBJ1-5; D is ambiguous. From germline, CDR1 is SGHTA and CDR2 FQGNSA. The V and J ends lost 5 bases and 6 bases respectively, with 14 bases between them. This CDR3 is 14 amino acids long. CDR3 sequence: CASSPWGTIQPQHF. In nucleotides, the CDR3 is TGTGCCAGCAGCCCCTGGGGAACCATTCAGCCCCAGCATTTT.

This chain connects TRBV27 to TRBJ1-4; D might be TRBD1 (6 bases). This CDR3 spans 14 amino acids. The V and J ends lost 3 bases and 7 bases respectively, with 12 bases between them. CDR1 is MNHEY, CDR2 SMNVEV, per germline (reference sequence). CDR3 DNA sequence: TGTGCCAGCAGTTTTCAGGGGCTTAGTGAAAAACTGTTTTTT. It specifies CASSFQGLSEKLFF.

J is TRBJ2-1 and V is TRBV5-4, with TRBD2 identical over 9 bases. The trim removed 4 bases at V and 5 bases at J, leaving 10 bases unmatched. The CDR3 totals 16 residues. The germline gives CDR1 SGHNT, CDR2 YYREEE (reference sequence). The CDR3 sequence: CASSRGGPSGNNEQFF. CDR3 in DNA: TGTGCCAGCAGCCGCGGCGGGCCTAGCGGGAACAATGAGCAGTTCTTC. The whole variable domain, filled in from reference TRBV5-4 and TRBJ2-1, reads ETGVTQSPTHLIKTRGQQVTLRCSSQSGHNTVSWYQQALGQGPQFIFQYYREEENGRGNFPPRFSGLQFPNYSSELNVNALELDDSALYLCASSRGGPSGNNEQFFGPGTRLTVL.

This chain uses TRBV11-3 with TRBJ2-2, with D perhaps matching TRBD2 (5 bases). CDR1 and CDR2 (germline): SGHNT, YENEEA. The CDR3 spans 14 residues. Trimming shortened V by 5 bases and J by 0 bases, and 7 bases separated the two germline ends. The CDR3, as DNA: TGTGCCAGCAGCCCCGGGACGAACACCGGGGAGCTGTTTTTT. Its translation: CASSPGTNTGELFF.

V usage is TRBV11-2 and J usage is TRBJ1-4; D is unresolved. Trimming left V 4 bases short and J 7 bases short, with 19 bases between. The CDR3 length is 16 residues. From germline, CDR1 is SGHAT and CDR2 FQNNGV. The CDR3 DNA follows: TGTGCCAGCAGCTCCCAGGCCCCCTTGACAACTGAAAAACTGTTTTTT. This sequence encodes CASSSQAPLTTEKLFF.

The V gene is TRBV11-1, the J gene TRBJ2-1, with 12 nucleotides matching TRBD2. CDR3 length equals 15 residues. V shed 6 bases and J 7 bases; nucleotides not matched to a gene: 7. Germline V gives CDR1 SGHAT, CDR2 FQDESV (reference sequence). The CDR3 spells CASSPSGLAGNEQFF. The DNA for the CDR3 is TGTGCCAGCAGTCCGTCGGGACTAGCGGGTAATGAGCAGTTCTTC.

The CDR3 sequence: CASSPHTSGGATDTQYF. The CDR3 bases are TGTGCCAGCAGCCCTCATACTAGCGGGGGGGCCACAGATACGCAGTATTTT. This chain uses TRBV4-2 with TRBJ2-3, with 13 bases lining up with TRBD2. This CDR3 is built from 17 residues. Trimming removed 4 bases from V and 2 bases from J; junction bases left unmatched: 6. In germline, CDR1 is LGHNA, CDR2 YNFKEQ.

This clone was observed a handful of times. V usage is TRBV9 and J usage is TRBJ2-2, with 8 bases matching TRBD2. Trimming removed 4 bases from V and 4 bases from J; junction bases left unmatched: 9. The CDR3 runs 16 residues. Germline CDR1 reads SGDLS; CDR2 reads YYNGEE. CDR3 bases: TGTGCCAGCAGCCCCCAGGGTCTAGCGGGCACCGGGGAGCTGTTTTTT. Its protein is CASSPQGLAGTGELFF.

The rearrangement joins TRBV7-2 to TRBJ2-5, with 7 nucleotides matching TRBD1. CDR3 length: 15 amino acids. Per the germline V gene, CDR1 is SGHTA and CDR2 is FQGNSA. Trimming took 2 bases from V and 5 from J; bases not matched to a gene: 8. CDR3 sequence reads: CASSLTGVRAETQYF. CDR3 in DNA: TGTGCCAGCAGCTTAACAGGGGTGCGGGCTGAGACCCAGTACTTC.

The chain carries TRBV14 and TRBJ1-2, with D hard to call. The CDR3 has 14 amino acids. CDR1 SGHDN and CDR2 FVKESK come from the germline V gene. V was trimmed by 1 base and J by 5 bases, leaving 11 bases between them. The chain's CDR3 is CASSQVAAPYGYTF. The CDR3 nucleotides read TGTGCCAGCAGCCAAGTTGCGGCACCGTATGGCTACACCTTC. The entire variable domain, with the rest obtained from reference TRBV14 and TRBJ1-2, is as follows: EAGVTQFPSHSVIEKGQTVTLRCDPISGHDNLYWYRRVMGKEIKFLLHFVKESKQDESGMPNNRFLAERTGGTYSTLKVQPAELEDSGVYFCASSQVAAPYGYTFGSGTRLTVV.

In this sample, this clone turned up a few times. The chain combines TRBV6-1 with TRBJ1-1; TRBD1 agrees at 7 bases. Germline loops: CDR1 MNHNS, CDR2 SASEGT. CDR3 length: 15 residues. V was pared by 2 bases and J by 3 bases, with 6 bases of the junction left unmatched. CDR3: CASSEWEGADTEAFF. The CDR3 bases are TGTGCCAGCAGTGAATGGGAGGGGGCGGACACTGAAGCTTTCTTT.

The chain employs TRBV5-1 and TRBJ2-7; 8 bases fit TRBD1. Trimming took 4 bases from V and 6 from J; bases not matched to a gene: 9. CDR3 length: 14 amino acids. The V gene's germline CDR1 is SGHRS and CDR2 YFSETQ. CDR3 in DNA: TGCGCCAGCAGCCCAGGACAGGGTTCGGGCGAGCAGTACTTC. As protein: CASSPGQGSGEQYF.

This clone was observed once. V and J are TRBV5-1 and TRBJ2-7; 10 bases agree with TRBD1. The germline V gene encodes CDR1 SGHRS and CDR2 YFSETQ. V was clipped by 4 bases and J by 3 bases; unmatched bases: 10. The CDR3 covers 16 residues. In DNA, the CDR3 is TGCGCCAGCAGCCCCACGGGACAGGGGATAGACTACGAGCAGTACTTC. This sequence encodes CASSPTGQGIDYEQYF.

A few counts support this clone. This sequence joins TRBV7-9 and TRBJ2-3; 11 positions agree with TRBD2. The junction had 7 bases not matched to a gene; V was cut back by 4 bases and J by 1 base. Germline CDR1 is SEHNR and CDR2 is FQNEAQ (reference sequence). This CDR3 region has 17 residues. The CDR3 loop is CASSSDLAGGGTDTQYF. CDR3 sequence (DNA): TGTGCCAGCAGCTCAGACCTAGCGGGAGGAGGCACAGATACGCAGTATTTT.

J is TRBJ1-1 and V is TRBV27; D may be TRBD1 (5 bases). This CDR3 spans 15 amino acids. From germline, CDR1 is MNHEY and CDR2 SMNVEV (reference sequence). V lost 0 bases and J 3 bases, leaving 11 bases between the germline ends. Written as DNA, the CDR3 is TGTGCCAGCAGTTTATCGTACGTGGGGGACACTGAAGCTTTCTTT. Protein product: CASSLSYVGDTEAFF.